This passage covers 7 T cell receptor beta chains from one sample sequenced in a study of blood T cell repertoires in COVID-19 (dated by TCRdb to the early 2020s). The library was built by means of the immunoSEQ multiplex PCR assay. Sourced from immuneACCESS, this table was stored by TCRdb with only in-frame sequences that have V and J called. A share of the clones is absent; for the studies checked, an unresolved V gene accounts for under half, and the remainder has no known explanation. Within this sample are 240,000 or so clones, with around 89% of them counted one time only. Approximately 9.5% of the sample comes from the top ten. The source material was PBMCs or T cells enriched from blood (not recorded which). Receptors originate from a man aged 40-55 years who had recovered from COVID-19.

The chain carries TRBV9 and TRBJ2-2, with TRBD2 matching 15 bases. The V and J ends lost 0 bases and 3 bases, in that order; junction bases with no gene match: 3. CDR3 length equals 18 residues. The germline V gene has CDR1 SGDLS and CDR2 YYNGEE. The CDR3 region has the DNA TGTGCCAGCAGCGTAGCTGGACTAGCGGGGGGGCACACCGGGGAGCTGTTTTTT. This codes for CASSVAGLAGGHTGELFF.

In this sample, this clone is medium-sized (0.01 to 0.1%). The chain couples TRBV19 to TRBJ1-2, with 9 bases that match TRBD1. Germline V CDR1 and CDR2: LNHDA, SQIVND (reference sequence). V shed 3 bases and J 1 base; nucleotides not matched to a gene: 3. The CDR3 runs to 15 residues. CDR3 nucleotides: TGTGCCAGTAGTATGGGGACAGGGAGTAACTATGGCTACACCTTC. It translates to CASSMGTGSNYGYTF.

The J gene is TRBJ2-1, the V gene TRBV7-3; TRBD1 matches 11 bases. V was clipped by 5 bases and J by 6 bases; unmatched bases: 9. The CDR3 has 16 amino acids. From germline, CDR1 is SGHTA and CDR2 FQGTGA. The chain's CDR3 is CASSPMGQGGINEQFF. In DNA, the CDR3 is TGTGCCAGCAGCCCCATGGGACAGGGGGGTATCAATGAGCAGTTCTTC.

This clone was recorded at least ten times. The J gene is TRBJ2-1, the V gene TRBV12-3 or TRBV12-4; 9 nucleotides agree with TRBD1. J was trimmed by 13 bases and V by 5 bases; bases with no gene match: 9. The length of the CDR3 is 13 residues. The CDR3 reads CASSPTGTGPQFF. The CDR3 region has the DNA TGTGCCAGCAGTCCGACCGGGACAGGGCCCCAGTTCTTC.

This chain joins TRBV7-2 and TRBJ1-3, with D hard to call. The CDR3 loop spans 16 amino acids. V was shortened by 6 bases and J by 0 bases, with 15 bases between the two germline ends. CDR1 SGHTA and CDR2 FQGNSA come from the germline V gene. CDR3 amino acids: CASRENSLISGNTIYF. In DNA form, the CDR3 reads TGTGCCAGCAGGGAAAACAGCCTCATCTCTGGAAACACCATATATTTT.

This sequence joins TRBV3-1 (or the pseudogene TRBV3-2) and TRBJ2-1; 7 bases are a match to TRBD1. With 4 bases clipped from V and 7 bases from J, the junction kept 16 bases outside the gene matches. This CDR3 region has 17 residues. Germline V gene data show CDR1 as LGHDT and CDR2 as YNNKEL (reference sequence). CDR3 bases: TGTGCCAGCAGCCCTACCTTCTCCTGGACAGGATTAAATGAGCAGTTCTTC. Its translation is CASSPTFSWTGLNEQFF.

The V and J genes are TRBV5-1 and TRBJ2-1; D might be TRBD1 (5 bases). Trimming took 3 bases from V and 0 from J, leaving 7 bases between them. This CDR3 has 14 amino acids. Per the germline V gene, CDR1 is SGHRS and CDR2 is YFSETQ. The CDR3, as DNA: TGCGCCAGCAGCTCCGACAGCTCCTACAATGAGCAGTTCTTC. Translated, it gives CASSSDSSYNEQFF.